Each of the 25 T cell receptor beta chains below was sequenced from the same sample in a study of T-cell reconstitution after alpha-beta-depleted transplantation in children. TCRbeta library preparation incorporated unique molecular identifiers. TCRdb re-called the PCR reads with MiXCR, one entry per CDR3 protein. In the table there are 250,000 to 300,000 distinct CDR3 sequences, 10% of which are singletons. The sequencing here drew on PBMCs, taken before TCRalphabeta/CD19-depleted stem cell transplant. These receptors originate from a boy younger than two with acute myeloid leukemia, due to receive a stem cell transplant.

This clonotype was seen ten or more times. The chain couples TRBV5-5 to TRBJ1-1, with a weak D call TRBD1 (5 bases). CDR3 length: 14 amino acids. Germline-derived CDR1 and CDR2 are SGHKS and YYEKEE (reference sequence). Deletions cut 0 bases from V and 5 bases from J, with 11 bases between. For the CDR3, the DNA is TGTGCCAGCAGCTTGGGTGGGGGGAGAACTGAAGCTTTCTTT. This sequence encodes CASSLGGGRTEAFF.

This clonotype was detected ten times or more. J is TRBJ2-7 and V is TRBV7-2, with 7 bases identical to TRBD2. From germline, CDR1 is SGHTA and CDR2 FQGNSA. The CDR3 is 14 residues long. The ends lost 2 bases at V and 6 bases at J; junction bases unmatched: 7. CDR3 in amino acids: CASSLSGKVGEQYF. CDR3 DNA sequence: TGTGCCAGCAGCTTAAGCGGGAAAGTTGGCGAGCAGTACTTC.

In this sample, this clonotype turned up a few times. This chain links TRBV18 with TRBJ2-7; D is perhaps TRBD2 (7 bases). Germline V gene sequence: CDR1 KGHSH, CDR2 LQKENI. Between the trimmed V and J ends, which lost 2 bases and 5 bases, there was a span of 13 bases. The CDR3 sequence is 14 residues long. The CDR3 spells CASSPGGAGNEQYF. The CDR3 DNA reads as TGTGCCAGCTCACCAGGGGGGGCCGGGAACGAGCAGTACTTC.

Many counts were recorded for this clonotype. V usage is TRBV7-2 and J usage is TRBJ2-7; TRBD2 is a possible D gene (5 bases). With 5 bases removed from V and 3 bases from J, the gap between germline ends came to 8 bases. The CDR3 runs 12 residues. Germline lookup yields CDR1 SGHTA and CDR2 FQGNSA. The CDR3 DNA sequence: TGTGCCAGCAGCCGAACTAGCTACGAGCAGTACTTC. It translates to CASSRTSYEQYF.

The sample holds many counts of this clonotype. This rearrangement joins TRBV5-1 to TRBJ2-1; 8 bases are a match to TRBD1. Looked up from germline, CDR1 is SGHRS and CDR2 is YFSETQ. J gave up 0 bases and V 1 base, and 3 bases lay outside the gene matches. The CDR3 is made up of 16 amino acids. CDR3 sequence (DNA): TGCGCCAGCAGCTTGCAGGGGGCGAGCTCCTACAATGAGCAGTTCTTC. Encoded protein: CASSLQGASSYNEQFF.

This clonotype was recorded many times. The V call is TRBV15, the J call TRBJ2-3, with D unresolved. V shed 4 bases and J shed 2 bases, with 4 bases lying between them. Germline V gives CDR1 LNHNV, CDR2 YYDKDF (reference sequence). The CDR3 extends over 12 amino acids. The CDR3 sequence is CATSTNTDTQYF. CDR3 nucleotides: TGTGCCACCAGCACCAACACAGATACGCAGTATTTT.

About this clonotype: A single base separates this from a much larger clone, so it may be a read error. The gene calls are TRBV13 and TRBJ2-3; no firm D call. With 5 bases removed from V and 4 bases from J, the gap between germline ends came to 7 bases. This CDR3 is 12 amino acids long. Germline CDR1 PRHDT, CDR2 FYEKMQ (reference sequence). The CDR3 sequence is CASSPTPDTQYF. The CDR3 coding sequence is TGTGCCAGCAGCCCTACGCCAGATACGCAGTATTTT.

Ten or more counts support this clonotype. The rearrangement joins TRBV4-2 to TRBJ2-7, with TRBD2 matching 9 bases. The CDR3 loop spans 15 amino acids. The germline V gene encodes CDR1 LGHNA and CDR2 YNFKEQ. Trimming cost V 1 base and J 4 bases; bases outside gene matches: 5. The CDR3 nucleotides read TGTGCCAGCAGCCAAGGAGGGACTAGCCCTTACGAGCAGTACTTC. Protein product: CASSQGGTSPYEQYF.

This clonotype has a count of ten or more. The gene calls are TRBV12-3 or TRBV12-4 and TRBJ1-2; 8 bases match TRBD1. This CDR3 contains 14 residues. V dropped 6 bases and J dropped 2; count of bases not matched to a gene: 5. CDR3 sequence reads: CASSPRTGNYGYTF. Written as DNA, the CDR3 is TGTGCCAGCAGCCCCCGGACAGGGAACTATGGCTACACCTTC.

This clonotype was detected ten times or more. An end of the junction differs from the germline gene, which may be a read error. The rearrangement links TRBV12-3 or TRBV12-4 to TRBJ2-7; D is perhaps TRBD1 (6 bases). The CDR3 has 15 residues. The CDR3 DNA reads TGTTCCAGCACCCTGACAGGCCCACCAAACTACGAGCAGTACTTC. Protein: CSSTLTGPPNYEQYF.

This clonotype was recorded a few times. This chain uses TRBV12-5 with TRBJ2-1, with 9 bases identical to TRBD2. The CDR3 totals 16 residues. The trim removed 1 base at V and 0 bases at J, leaving 1 base unmatched. Germline assignment: CDR1 LGHNT and CDR2 FRNRAP. The CDR3 spells CASGLGLAASYNEQFF. CDR3 coding DNA: TGTGCTAGTGGTTTGGGACTAGCGGCCTCCTACAATGAGCAGTTCTTC.

This clonotype was seen at least ten times. This chain joins TRBV28 and TRBJ2-6, with D perhaps being TRBD1 or TRBD2 (5 bases each). The V end was cut by 4 bases, the J end by 0 bases, with 16 bases between. CDR1 is MDHEN and CDR2 is SYDVKM in the germline V gene. The CDR3 runs 18 residues. The chain's CDR3 is CASSYWGRAPSGANVLTF. The CDR3 DNA reads TGTGCCAGCAGTTACTGGGGACGGGCCCCCTCTGGGGCCAACGTCCTGACTTTC. Full variable domain (remainder filled in from reference TRBV28 and TRBJ2-6): DVKVTQSSRYLVKRTGEKVFLECVQDMDHENMFWYRQDPGLGLRLIYFSYDVKMKEKGDIPEGYSVSREKKERFSLILESASTNQTSMYLCASSYWGRAPSGANVLTFGAGSRLTVL.

This clonotype has ten or more counts. The chain is built from TRBV24-1 and TRBJ2-1, with unresolved D. Germline values: CDR1 KGHDR, CDR2 SFDVKD. Trimming took off 4 bases at V and 8 bases at J, with 5 bases between the two ends. This CDR3 has 11 residues. The CDR3 protein is CATSEGYEQFF. The CDR3 DNA is TGTGCCACCAGTGAGGGCTATGAGCAGTTCTTC.

In this sample, this clonotype turned up many times. This chain uses TRBV7-9 with TRBJ1-5; a possible D gene is TRBD1 (6 bases). V was pared by 4 bases and J by 1 base, with 14 bases between. Germline CDR1 SEHNR, CDR2 FQNEAQ (reference sequence). This CDR3 is 16 amino acids long. CDR3: CASSSKAGDSNQPQHF. The CDR3 DNA is TGTGCCAGCAGCTCCAAGGCAGGGGACAGCAATCAGCCCCAGCATTTT.

The table lists this clonotype with many counts. V and J are TRBV29-1 and TRBJ2-1; 7 bases map to TRBD2. J gave up 0 bases and V 8 bases, and 19 bases lay outside the gene matches. This CDR3 is 18 amino acids long. Germline V CDR1 and CDR2: SQVTM, ANQGSEA. The CDR3 sequence: CSLLMGRAVASSYNEQFF. As DNA, the CDR3 is TGCAGCCTCCTCATGGGGAGGGCGGTTGCTAGCTCCTACAATGAGCAGTTCTTC.

This clonotype has ten or more counts. This chain's CDR3 is CSVEDMTYEQYF. For the CDR3, the DNA is TGCAGCGTTGAAGATATGACCTACGAGCAGTACTTC. V gene TRBV29-1 combines with J gene TRBJ2-7; D gene uncertain. Germline loops: CDR1 SQVTM, CDR2 ANQGSEA. Between the trimmed V and J ends, which lost 0 bases and 2 bases, there was a span of 5 bases. This CDR3 comprises 12 residues.

This clonotype was observed a handful of times. J is TRBJ2-7 and V is TRBV5-1; possible D gene TRBD1, 6 bases. Deletions cut 0 bases from V and 4 bases from J, with 17 bases between. Germline V gene lookup returns CDR1 SGHRS and CDR2 YFSETQ. This CDR3 is 16 amino acids long. Here the CDR3 reads CASSLAPVGANYEQYF. In DNA form, the CDR3 reads TGCGCCAGCAGCTTGGCCCCTGTGGGGGCGAATTACGAGCAGTACTTC.

V and J are TRBV29-1 and TRBJ2-5; TRBD2 matches 9 bases. Losses at the gene ends were 1 base for V and 4 bases for J; bases not matched to a gene: 16. CDR3 length equals 18 residues. In germline, CDR1 is SQVTM, CDR2 ANQGSEA. CDR3 region: CSVEAPVAGGPIRETQYF. The CDR3 nucleotides read TGCAGCGTTGAAGCCCCGGTCGCGGGAGGGCCTATCCGAGAGACCCAGTACTTC.

This clonotype was found many times. This chain links TRBV5-1 with TRBJ1-4; tentative D call: TRBD1 (6 bases). V lost 4 bases, J lost 3 bases, and 10 bases lay in between. Germline assignment: CDR1 SGHRS and CDR2 YFSETQ. CDR3 length equals 14 residues. CDR3 nucleotides: TGCGCCAGCAGCCAGGGGATGGCTAATGAAAAACTGTTTTTT. It codes for CASSQGMANEKLFF.

There are many counts of this clonotype. V and J are TRBV7-3 and TRBJ2-2, with D possibly being TRBD1 (6 bases). The CDR3 extends over 13 amino acids. V lost 2 bases, J lost 9 bases, and 10 bases lay in between. The germline V gene encodes CDR1 SGHTA and CDR2 FQGTGA. The CDR3 protein is CASSLSQGRELFF. CDR3 nucleotides: TGTGCCAGCAGCTTATCACAGGGTCGGGAGCTGTTTTTT. Supplemented by reference TRBV7-3 and TRBJ2-2, the full variable domain reads GAGVSQTPSNKVTEKGKYVELRCDPISGHTALYWYRQSLGQGPEFLIYFQGTGAADDSGLPNDRFFAVRPEGSVSTLKIQRTERGDSAVYLCASSLSQGRELFFGEGSRLTVL.

In this sample, this clonotype turned up many times. This chain links TRBV5-1 with TRBJ1-3; weak D call: TRBD1 (6 bases). The V gene lost 5 bases and the J gene lost 0 bases, with 21 bases spanning the gap. The CDR3 runs 18 residues. Germline values: CDR1 SGHRS, CDR2 YFSETQ. The CDR3 loop is CASSNGQTILNSGNTIYF. CDR3 coding DNA: TGCGCCAGCAGTAACGGACAGACTATCTTAAACTCTGGAAACACCATATATTTT.

This clonotype was found many times. The chain recombines TRBV29-1 with TRBJ2-3; 9 bases fit TRBD2. The CDR3 sequence is 15 residues long. CDR1 is SQVTM, CDR2 ANQGSEA, per germline. V shed 3 bases, J shed 2 bases, and the junction held 6 bases outside the gene matches. This chain's CDR3 is CSVDSSGRLTDTQYF. The CDR3 DNA follows: TGCAGCGTTGATTCCAGCGGGAGGCTCACAGATACGCAGTATTTT.

This clonotype has ten or more counts. The chain combines TRBV9 with TRBJ2-5; 7 bases are a match to TRBD2. Trimming removed 3 bases from V and 1 base from J; junction bases left unmatched: 6. The length of the CDR3 is 15 residues. Per the germline V gene, CDR1 is SGDLS and CDR2 is YYNGEE. CDR3 nucleotide sequence: TGTGCCAGCAGCGCGAAACTAGCGATCCAAGAGACCCAGTACTTC. This encodes CASSAKLAIQETQYF.

Turning to this clonotype: Mismatch with germline at one junction end may stem from a read error. The chain combines TRBV7-2 with TRBJ2-2; D is ambiguous. CDR1 SGHTA and CDR2 FQGNSA come from the germline V gene. The CDR3 runs to 13 residues. CDR3 sequence: CDSSFRDTGELFF. In nucleotides, the CDR3 is TGTGACAGCAGCTTCAGAGACACCGGGGAGCTGTTTTTT.

This clonotype was found many times. The chain combines TRBV29-1 with TRBJ2-5; TRBD1 matches at 8 bases. The CDR3 consists of 12 residues. CDR1 is SQVTM and CDR2 is ANQGSEA in the germline V gene. V lost 5 bases, J lost 5 bases, and 4 bases stayed unmatched. The chain's CDR3 is CSVPTGVETQYF. The DNA for the CDR3 is TGCAGCGTTCCGACAGGGGTGGAGACCCAGTACTTC.